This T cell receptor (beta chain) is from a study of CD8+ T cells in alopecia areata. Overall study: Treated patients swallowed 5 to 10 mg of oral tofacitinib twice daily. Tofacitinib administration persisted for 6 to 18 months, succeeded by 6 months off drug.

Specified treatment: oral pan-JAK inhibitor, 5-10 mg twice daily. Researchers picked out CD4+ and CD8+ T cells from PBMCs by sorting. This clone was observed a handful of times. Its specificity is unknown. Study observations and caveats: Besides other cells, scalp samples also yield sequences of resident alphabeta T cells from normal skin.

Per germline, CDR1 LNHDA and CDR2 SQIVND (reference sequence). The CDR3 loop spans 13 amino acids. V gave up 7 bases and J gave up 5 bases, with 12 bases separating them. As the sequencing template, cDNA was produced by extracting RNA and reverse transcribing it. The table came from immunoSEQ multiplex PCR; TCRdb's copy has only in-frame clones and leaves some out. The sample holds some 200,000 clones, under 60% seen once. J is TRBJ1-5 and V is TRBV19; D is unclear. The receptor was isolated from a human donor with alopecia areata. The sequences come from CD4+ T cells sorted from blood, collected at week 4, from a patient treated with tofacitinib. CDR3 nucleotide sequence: TGTGCCAGTACCCCCATAGGGCATCAGCCCCAGCATTTT. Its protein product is CASTPIGHQPQHF.